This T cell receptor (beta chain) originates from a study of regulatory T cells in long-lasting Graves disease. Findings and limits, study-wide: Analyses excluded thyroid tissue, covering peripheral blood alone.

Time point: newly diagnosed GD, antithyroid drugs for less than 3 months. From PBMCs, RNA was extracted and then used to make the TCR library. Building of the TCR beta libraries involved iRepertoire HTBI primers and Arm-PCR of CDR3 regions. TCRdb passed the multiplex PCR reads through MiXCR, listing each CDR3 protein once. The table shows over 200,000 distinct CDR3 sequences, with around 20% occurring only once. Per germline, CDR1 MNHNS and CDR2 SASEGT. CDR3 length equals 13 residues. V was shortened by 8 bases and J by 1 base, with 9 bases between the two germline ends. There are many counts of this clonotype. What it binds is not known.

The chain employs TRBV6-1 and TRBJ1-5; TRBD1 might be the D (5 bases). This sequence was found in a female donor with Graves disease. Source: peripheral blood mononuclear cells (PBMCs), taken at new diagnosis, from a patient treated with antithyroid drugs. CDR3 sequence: CASHWDSNQPQHF. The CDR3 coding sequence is TGTGCCAGCCACTGGGACAGCAATCAGCCCCAGCATTTT.